These 26 T cell receptor delta chains were sequenced from one sample in a study of gamma-delta T cells after stem cell transplantation. TCRdb called clones from the RT-PCR reads again using CATT. This table has approximately 6,500 delta-chain clones, roughly 23% appearing once. The sample consisted of gamma-delta T cells. The receptors shown here come from a human donor. It is not recorded whose cells these are; they may come from a transplant donor.

The rearrangement joins TRDV1 to TRDJ1; D is uncertain. V dropped 5 bases and J dropped 0 bases, with 10 bases sitting between them. The CDR3 sequence is 14 residues long. Germline CDR1 is TSWWSYY and CDR2 is QGS. The CDR3 spells CALGPNPYTDKLIF. CDR3 sequence (DNA): TGTGCTCTTGGGCCTAACCCTTACACCGATAAACTCATCTTT.

This clone is categorized as medium-sized. V usage is TRDV2 and J usage is TRDJ1; D is ambiguous. The V end lost 0 bases, the J end lost 2 bases, and 18 bases lay between the germline ends. This CDR3 has 17 residues. From germline, CDR1 is GEAIGNYY and CDR2 EKD. The CDR3 DNA sequence: TGTGCCTGTGACACCCTTTACCCACCCTGGCAAACCGATAAACTCATCTTT. Amino acid sequence: CACDTLYPPWQTDKLIF.

This clone was recorded a few times. The rearrangement uses TRDV2 and TRDJ1, with 12 bases aligning to TRDD3. This CDR3 is 21 amino acids long. CDR1 is GEAIGNYY, CDR2 EKD, per germline. J was trimmed by 6 bases and V by 0 bases; bases with no gene match: 22. This CDR3 reads CACDTLFGTLGLGDTPNKLIF. Here the CDR3 DNA reads TGTGCCTGTGACACCCTTTTCGGTACTCTCGGGCTGGGGGATACGCCTAATAAACTCATCTTT.

This clone has just a few counts. The chain couples TRDV1 to TRDJ1; possibly TRDD3 for D (6 bases). The CDR3 covers 21 residues. V was trimmed by 0 bases and J by 0 bases, leaving 26 bases between them. Germline CDR1 reads TSWWSYY; CDR2 reads QGS. DNA for the CDR3: TGTGCTCTTGGGGAACTAGTGCCGTTACTGGGCCCCTATTCGTACACCGATAAACTCATCTTT. It yields the protein CALGELVPLLGPYSYTDKLIF.

A remark on this clone: One end of the junction does not line up with germline, which may come from a read error. The V call is TRDV2, the J call TRDJ3; 9 bases agree with TRDD3. Germline V lookup: CDR1 GEAIGNYY, CDR2 EKD. The CDR3 is 21 amino acids. The CDR3, as DNA: TGTGCCTGTGACACCTCCCATAGCTGGGGGATCCTCTCCTGGGGCACCCGACAGATGTTTTTC. Protein product: CACDTSHSWGILSWGTRQMFF.

A few counts support this clone. The J gene is TRDJ1, the V gene TRDV2; TRDD3 matches at 13 bases. The CDR3 covers 16 residues. J was trimmed by 2 bases and V by 6 bases; bases with no gene match: 8. Germline loops: CDR1 GEAIGNYY, CDR2 EKD. The CDR3, as DNA: TGTGCCTGTAGCGAACTGGGGGATACGAAGACCGATAAACTCATCTTT. As protein: CACSELGDTKTDKLIF.

This clone has only a few counts. The V call is TRDV2, the J call TRDJ3, with D possibly being TRDD3 (5 bases). CDR3 length: 19 residues. Looked up from germline, CDR1 is GEAIGNYY and CDR2 is EKD. Trimming shortened V by 3 bases and J by 0 bases, and 17 bases separated the two germline ends. In nucleotides, the CDR3 is TGTGCCTGTGACTCTTTGGGGCACTCTTTCTCCTGGGACACCCGACAGATGTTTTTC. It specifies CACDSLGHSFSWDTRQMFF.

As concerns this clone: Within the sample, other DNA sequences also encode this same CDR3. The chain joins TRDV2 to TRDJ3; 8 nucleotides line up with TRDD3. J was trimmed by 0 bases and V by 1 base; bases with no gene match: 13. Germline CDR1 reads GEAIGNYY; CDR2 reads EKD. The CDR3 is 21 amino acids. DNA of the CDR3: TGTGCCTGTGACACGGGGTCTGGGGGACCTCATAGCTCCTGGGACACCCGACAGATGTTTTTC. This gives the protein CACDTGSGGPHSSWDTRQMFF.

The genes are TRDV2 and TRDJ1; 10 bases map to TRDD3. Trimming cost V 3 bases and J 0 bases; bases outside gene matches: 15. The germline V gene encodes CDR1 GEAIGNYY and CDR2 EKD. The CDR3 covers 19 residues. As DNA, the CDR3 is TGTGCCTGTGACCTACTGGGGGATTTAGGTCAGCCCAACACCGATAAACTCATCTTT. As protein: CACDLLGDLGQPNTDKLIF.

In this sample, this clone is medium-sized (0.01 to 0.1%). CDR3 amino acids: CACDTLIRGTGISTDKLIF. DNA of the CDR3: TGTGCCTGTGACACCCTCATACGGGGTACTGGGATCAGTACCGATAAACTCATCTTT. This rearrangement joins TRDV2 to TRDJ1; possibly TRDD3 for D (6 bases). The CDR3 loop spans 19 amino acids. With 0 bases removed from V and 2 bases from J, the gap between germline ends came to 24 bases. The germline V gene has CDR1 GEAIGNYY and CDR2 EKD.

In this sample, this clone turned up a few times. This chain joins TRDV2 and TRDJ1, with TRDD3 identical over 9 bases. Germline V gene sequence: CDR1 GEAIGNYY, CDR2 EKD. This CDR3 is built from 18 residues. V trimming: 5 bases; J trimming: 0 bases; junction bases outside the gene matches: 15. In nucleotides, the CDR3 is TGTGCCTGTGTCCAACTGGGGGACCTAAAGGGGGACACCGATAAACTCATCTTT. It encodes CACVQLGDLKGDTDKLIF.

In its sample, this clone is medium-sized. The chain carries TRDV2 and TRDJ3; D perhaps matches TRDD3 (6 bases). V lost 0 bases to trimming and J lost 1 base, with 12 bases between them. Germline CDR1 reads GEAIGNYY; CDR2 reads EKD. CDR3 size: 18 residues. This CDR3 reads CACDTAGDYSWDTRQMFF. The DNA for the CDR3 is TGTGCCTGTGACACCGCCGGGGATTATTCCTGGGACACCCGACAGATGTTTTTC.

Here the CDR3 reads CACDTVTHRGIRGDKLIF. As DNA, the CDR3 is TGTGCCTGTGACACTGTTACACACCGGGGGATACGGGGCGATAAACTCATCTTT. V and J are TRDV2 and TRDJ1, with 10 bases lining up with TRDD3. CDR1 is GEAIGNYY and CDR2 is EKD in the germline V gene. J gave up 4 bases and V 1 base, and 14 bases lay outside the gene matches. This CDR3 is 18 amino acids long.

This chain connects TRDV2 to TRDJ3; 9 nucleotides line up with TRDD3. The V segment lost 0 bases and the J segment 0 bases; nucleotides outside the gene matches: 11. The CDR3 has 21 amino acids. Germline-derived CDR1 and CDR2 are GEAIGNYY and EKD. The CDR3 region is CACDTVGEGDTRSWDTRQMFF. The CDR3 DNA follows: TGTGCCTGTGACACCGTAGGGGAGGGGGATACTCGCTCCTGGGACACCCGACAGATGTTTTTC.

V usage is TRDV2 and J usage is TRDJ3; 7 bases fit TRDD3. CDR3 size: 21 residues. The junction had 15 bases not matched to a gene; V was cut back by 0 bases and J by 2 bases. Per germline, CDR1 GEAIGNYY and CDR2 EKD. The CDR3 DNA follows: TGTGCCTGTGACACCGTTGGTGAGGGGGATCCCCCCCCCTGGGACACCCGACAGATGTTTTTC. It is translated as CACDTVGEGDPPPWDTRQMFF.

As to this clone: A far larger clone is just one base off, so this is likely a read error. The V gene is TRDV2, the J gene TRDJ1; 12 bases align to TRDD3. Germline V gene data show CDR1 as GEAIGNYY and CDR2 as EKD. The V and J ends lost 1 base and 1 base, in that order; junction bases with no gene match: 24. The CDR3 extends over 23 amino acids. The CDR3 DNA sequence: TGTGCCTGTGACACGATCCAATCTGGTGATTACTGGGGGATACAAGGAGGCACCGATAAACTCATCTTT. This codes for CACDTIQSGDYWGIQGGTDKLIF.

The V and J genes are TRDV2 and TRDJ3, with TRDD3 as a possible D gene (5 bases). Germline V gives CDR1 GEAIGNYY, CDR2 EKD. The CDR3 sequence is 21 residues long. The germline V and J ends were trimmed by 0 bases and 3 bases, with 23 bases remaining between them. Written as DNA, the CDR3 is TGTGCCTGTGACACCGTTCGGCCTAGAACTGGAATTGTCTGGGACACCCGACAGATGTTTTTC. This codes for CACDTVRPRTGIVWDTRQMFF.

This clone was recorded a few times. This DNA translates differently at residue 4 from the TCRdb protein, which is that of a much larger clone; a read error is likely, and the protein shown is the DNA's own translation. The chain carries TRDV2 and TRDJ1; 7 nucleotides agree with TRDD3. The germline gives CDR1 GEAIGNYY, CDR2 EKD. This CDR3 spans 15 amino acids. The CDR3 DNA is TGTGCCTGTAACACCGTTGGGGATAGAGGGGGTAAACTCATCTTT. Its protein product is CACNTVGDRGGKLIF.

As concerns this clone: A much larger clone lies a single base off, so this may be a read error. J is TRDJ1 and V is TRDV2; the match to TRDD3 covers 13 bases. V shed 4 bases and J 0 bases; nucleotides not matched to a gene: 19. Germline assignment: CDR1 GEAIGNYY and CDR2 EKD. This CDR3 spans 21 amino acids. The chain's CDR3 is CACETMGLGDTLLLYTDKLIF. The CDR3 DNA follows: TGTGCCTGTGAGACCATGGGACTGGGGGATACGCTGCTCCTGTACACCGATAAACTCATCTTT.

In this sample, this clone is medium-sized. The V and J genes are TRDV1 and TRDJ1; D possibly uses TRDD2 or TRDD3 (7 bases each). Trimming pared 3 bases from V and 5 bases from J, leaving 25 bases between. This CDR3 contains 18 residues. The germline V gene has CDR1 TSWWSYY and CDR2 QGS. DNA of the CDR3: TGTGCTCTTGGGGACCGTTTTTCCTACGCTGGGGGTGAGGATAAACTCATCTTT. Amino acids: CALGDRFSYAGGEDKLIF.

The chain combines TRDV2 with TRDJ1; D is possibly TRDD3 (5 bases). The CDR3 sequence is 15 residues long. Germline CDR1 GEAIGNYY, CDR2 EKD. Trimming pared 0 bases from V and 0 bases from J, leaving 10 bases between. This CDR3 reads CACDTLGKNTDKLIF. The CDR3, as DNA: TGTGCCTGTGACACCTTGGGGAAAAACACCGATAAACTCATCTTT.

This sequence joins TRDV2 and TRDJ1; 12 bases match TRDD3. Germline V gene lookup returns CDR1 GEAIGNYY and CDR2 EKD. V lost 3 bases, J lost 4 bases, and 8 bases stayed unmatched. The CDR3 is 16 residues long. This CDR3 is CACDPILGDTRDKLIF. The CDR3 DNA follows: TGTGCCTGTGACCCCATTCTGGGGGATACGCGCGATAAACTCATCTTT.

The rearrangement joins TRDV2 to TRDJ1; 7 bases are shared with TRDD3. Germline V gives CDR1 GEAIGNYY, CDR2 EKD. This CDR3 has 17 amino acids. V gave up 4 bases and J gave up 0 bases; unmatched junction bases: 13. As DNA, the CDR3 is TGTGCCTGTGAGGGGCTCTGGGGGCCAAAGTACACCGATAAACTCATCTTT. This codes for CACEGLWGPKYTDKLIF.

This clone was counted a few times. V is TRDV2 and J is TRDJ1, with 9 bases that match TRDD3. Germline lookup yields CDR1 GEAIGNYY and CDR2 EKD. After removal of 0 bases from V and 0 bases from J, the junction contained 10 bases not matched to a gene. This CDR3 has 18 residues. The DNA for the CDR3 is TGTGCCTGTGACACCCTAGTACTGGGGGAAGCCTACACCGATAAACTCATCTTT. Translation gives CACDTLVLGEAYTDKLIF.

By frequency in the sample, this clone is medium-sized. This rearrangement joins TRDV2 to TRDJ1, with TRDD3 matching over 7 bases. The CDR3 contains 15 residues. Germline V gives CDR1 GEAIGNYY, CDR2 EKD. V dropped 0 bases and J dropped 5; count of bases not matched to a gene: 8. The CDR3 DNA reads TGTGCCTGTGACACCGTTGGTCTTGGGGGAGATAAACTCATCTTT. Translation: CACDTVGLGGDKLIF.

The V and J genes are TRDV2 and TRDJ1, with 9 bases fitting TRDD3. The CDR3 covers 16 residues. V trimming: 1 base; J trimming: 4 bases; junction bases outside the gene matches: 9. Germline V gene sequence: CDR1 GEAIGNYY, CDR2 EKD. The CDR3 bases are TGTGCCTGTGACACTTTAATGGGGGATAGACACGATAAACTCATCTTT. It yields the protein CACDTLMGDRHDKLIF.